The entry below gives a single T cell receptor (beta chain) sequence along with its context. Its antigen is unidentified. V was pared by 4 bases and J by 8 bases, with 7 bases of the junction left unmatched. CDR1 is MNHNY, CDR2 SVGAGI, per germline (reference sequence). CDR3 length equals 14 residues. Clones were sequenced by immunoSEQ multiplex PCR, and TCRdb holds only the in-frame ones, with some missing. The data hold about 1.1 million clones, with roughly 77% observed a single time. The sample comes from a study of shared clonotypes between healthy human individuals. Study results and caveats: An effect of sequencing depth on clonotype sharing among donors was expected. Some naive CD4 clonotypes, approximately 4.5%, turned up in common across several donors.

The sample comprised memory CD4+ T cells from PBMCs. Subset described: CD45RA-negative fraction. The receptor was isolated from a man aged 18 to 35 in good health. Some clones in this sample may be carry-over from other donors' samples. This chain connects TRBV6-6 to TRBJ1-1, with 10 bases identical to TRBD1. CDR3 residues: CASSWTGGSSEAFF. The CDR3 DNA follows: TGTGCCAGCAGTTGGACAGGGGGTTCTTCAGAAGCTTTCTTT.